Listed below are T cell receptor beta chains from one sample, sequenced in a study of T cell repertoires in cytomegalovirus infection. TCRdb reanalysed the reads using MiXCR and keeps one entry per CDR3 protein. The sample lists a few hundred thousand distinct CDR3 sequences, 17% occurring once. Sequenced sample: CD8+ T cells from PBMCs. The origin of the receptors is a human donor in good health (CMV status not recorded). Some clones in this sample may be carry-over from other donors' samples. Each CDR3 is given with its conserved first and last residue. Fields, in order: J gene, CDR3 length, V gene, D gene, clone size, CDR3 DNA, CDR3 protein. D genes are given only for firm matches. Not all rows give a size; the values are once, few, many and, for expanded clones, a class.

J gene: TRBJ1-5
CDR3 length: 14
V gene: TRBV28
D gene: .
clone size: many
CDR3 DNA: TGTGCCAGCAGTGTACGGAATAGCAATCAGCCCCAGCATTTT
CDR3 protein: CASSVRNSNQPQHF

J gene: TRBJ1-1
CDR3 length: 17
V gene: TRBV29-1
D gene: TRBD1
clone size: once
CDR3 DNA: TGCAGCGTTGAATGGTTGTGGAGGGGGCCAGGGTACACTGAAGCTTTCTTT
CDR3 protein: CSVEWLWRGPGYTEAFF

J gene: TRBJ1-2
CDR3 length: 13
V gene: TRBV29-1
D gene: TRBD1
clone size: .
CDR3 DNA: TGCAGCGTGGGACAGGTGGGATTCTATGGCTACACCTTC
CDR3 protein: CSVGQVGFYGYTF

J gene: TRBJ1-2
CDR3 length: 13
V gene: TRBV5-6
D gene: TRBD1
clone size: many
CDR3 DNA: TGTGCCAGCAGCTGGAAACAGGGGACGGAATACACCTTC
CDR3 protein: CASSWKQGTEYTF

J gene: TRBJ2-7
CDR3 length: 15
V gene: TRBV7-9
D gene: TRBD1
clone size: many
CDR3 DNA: TGTGCCAGCAGCTATCCGGGACAGAGGATCTACGAGCAGTACTTC
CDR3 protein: CASSYPGQRIYEQYF

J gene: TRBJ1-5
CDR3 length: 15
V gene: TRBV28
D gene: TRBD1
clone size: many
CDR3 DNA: TGTGCCAGCAGTTTAGACAGGGGGATCAATCAGCCCCAGCATTTT
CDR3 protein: CASSLDRGINQPQHF

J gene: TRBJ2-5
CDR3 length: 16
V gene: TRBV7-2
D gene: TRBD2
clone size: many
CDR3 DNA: TGTGCCAGCAGCCGCATGACTAGCGGCTACCAAGAGACCCAGTACTTC
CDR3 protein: CASSRMTSGYQETQYF

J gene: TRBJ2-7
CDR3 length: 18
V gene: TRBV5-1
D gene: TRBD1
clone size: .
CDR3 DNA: TGCGCCAGCAGCTTGGGCCATATATCGGGACAGGGCAAAATACAGCAGTACTTC
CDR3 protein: CASSLGHISGQGKIQQYF

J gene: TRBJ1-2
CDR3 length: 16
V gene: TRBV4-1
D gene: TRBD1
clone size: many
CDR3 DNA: TGCGCCAGCAGCCAAGAGACAGGGTTTCTCGCCTATGGCTACACCTTC
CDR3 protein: CASSQETGFLAYGYTF

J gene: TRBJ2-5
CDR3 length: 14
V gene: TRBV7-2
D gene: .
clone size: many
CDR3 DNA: TGTGCCAGCAGCTTGGACAGATCTGAGGAGACCCAGTACTTC
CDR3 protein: CASSLDRSEETQYF

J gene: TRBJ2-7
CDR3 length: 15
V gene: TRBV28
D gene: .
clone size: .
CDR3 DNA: TGTGCCAGCAGTGGGCCCGCCACAGTGTACTACGAGCAGTACTTC
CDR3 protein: CASSGPATVYYEQYF

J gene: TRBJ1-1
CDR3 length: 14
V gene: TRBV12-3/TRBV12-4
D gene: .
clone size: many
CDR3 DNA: TGTGCCAGCAGAGGGGGATTGGGGTACACTGAAGCTTTCTTT
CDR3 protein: CASRGGLGYTEAFF

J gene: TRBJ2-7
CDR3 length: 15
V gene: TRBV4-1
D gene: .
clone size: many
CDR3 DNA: TGCGCCAGCAGCCAACCAGCCGGGGGCTCCTACGAGCAGTACTTC
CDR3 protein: CASSQPAGGSYEQYF

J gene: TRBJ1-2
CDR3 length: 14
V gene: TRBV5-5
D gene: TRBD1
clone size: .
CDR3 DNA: TGTGCCAGCAGCTTGTTGGGCACAGGGGACGGCTACACCTTC
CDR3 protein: CASSLLGTGDGYTF